This T cell receptor (beta chain) was profiled in a study of patients with pleural tuberculosis (dated by TCRdb to between 2012 and 2015). On this clonotype: There is no known antigen for this receptor. Per-base qualities were not stored, and no clone one base away is much larger.

V loses 6 bases of germline sequence and J loses 3 bases, and the interval between the two ends is 21 bases. CDR1 and CDR2 (SQVTM, ANQGSEA) derive from the germline V gene. The CDR3 numbers 15 residues from cysteine through phenylalanine. The only DNA kept is the CDR3, 45 bases in frame from the first base. TCRdb names Illumina Genome Analyzer IIx as the instrument used. TCRdb handled the public reads itself, with Q25 trimming in fastp and clone calling in MiXCR, and kept productive beta chains. Under each unique CDR3 protein, matching rows form one entry showing the most common genes and DNA. This sample gives around 50,000 distinct CDR3 sequences in total; 6% to 8% of them show up just once. The ten largest clones represent roughly 17% of the sample.

The TCR originated in a human donor with pleural tuberculosis. The V gene is TRBV29-1 and the J gene is TRBJ2-7, and TRBD1 may be the D gene, going by 6 matching bases. The CDR3 in this case is CSVPAGQGTNYEQYF. The nucleotide sequence is given as TGCAGCGTCCCCGCTGGGCAGGGGACCAACTACGAGCAGTACTTC.